This entry lists 17 T cell receptor beta chains sequenced from one sample in a study of T cells in Graves' hyperthyroidism and ophthalmopathy (dated by TCRdb to about 2019). The protocol used for the library was multiplex PCR. TCRdb lists the instrument as Illumina HiSeq 2000. TCR beta CDR3 regions were amplified from RNA transcripts. The TCR CDR3 was subjected to a first round of RT-PCR using the HTBI primer set and the Qiagen OneStep RT-PCR kit. TCRdb reanalyzed the raw reads on its own, using fastp at Q25 for trimming and MiXCR for clone calling, and kept in-frame beta chains. Duplicate CDR3 protein sequences are folded into a single record with the most common DNA and genes. This sample holds roughly 400,000 distinct CDR3 sequences; approximately 14% were observed only once. Around a quarter of the sample is held by the ten biggest clonotypes. The sequencing input was blood. All receptors derive from a woman younger than 30 with Graves' hyperthyroidism that later progressed to Graves' ophthalmopathy.

This clonotype came up many times. CDR3 in amino acids: CASSYGTVNEKLFF. CDR3 nucleotide sequence: TGTGCCAGCAGTTACGGGACGGTTAATGAAAAACTGTTTTTT. This rearrangement joins TRBV6-5 to TRBJ1-4; TRBD1 might be the D (5 bases). The CDR3 sequence is 14 residues long. Per the germline V gene, CDR1 is MNHEY and CDR2 is SVGAGI. V was pared by 2 bases and J by 4 bases, with 8 bases between.

This clonotype was observed a handful of times. This chain joins TRBV29-1 and TRBJ1-2; D possibly corresponds to TRBD1 (6 bases). Trimming pared 4 bases from V and 5 bases from J, leaving 14 bases between. The length of the CDR3 is 13 residues. Germline loops: CDR1 SQVTM, CDR2 ANQGSEA. CDR3 sequence (DNA): TGCAGCGTTGGTACAGGGCGGCGGTATGGCTACACCTTC. It translates to CSVGTGRRYGYTF.

The sample holds many counts of this clonotype. The rearrangement uses TRBV2 and TRBJ2-7; D unclear. The CDR3 spans 16 residues. Germline V CDR1 and CDR2: SNHLY, FYNNEI. Trimming cost V 5 bases and J 1 base, with 18 bases left between them. Here the CDR3 DNA reads TGTGCCAGCAGTCCCAGTTGGGTCCACAATTCCTACGAGCAGTACTTC. It codes for CASSPSWVHNSYEQYF.

The CDR3 here is CASSLLRQPQHF. DNA of the CDR3: TGTGCCAGCAGTTTATTGCGTCAGCCCCAGCATTTT. The rearrangement links TRBV28 to TRBJ1-5; D uncertain. This CDR3 is built from 12 residues. Germline CDR1 reads MDHEN; CDR2 reads SYDVKM. Trimming shortened V by 1 base and J by 6 bases, and 4 bases separated the two germline ends.

This clonotype was detected ten times or more. J is TRBJ1-1 and V is TRBV7-9, with unresolved D. V was pared by 6 bases and J by 5 bases, with 13 bases between. Germline CDR1 is SEHNR and CDR2 is FQNEAQ (reference sequence). This CDR3 has 13 amino acids. CDR3 sequence: CASSWVEWTEAFF. In nucleotides, the CDR3 is TGTGCCAGCAGTTGGGTGGAGTGGACTGAAGCTTTCTTT.

At least ten counts were recorded for this clonotype. The chain carries TRBV10-3 and TRBJ2-6; D remains unclear. From germline, CDR1 is ENHRY and CDR2 SYGVKD. V was clipped by 8 bases and J by 0 bases, with 11 bases between them. The CDR3 has 15 amino acids. DNA for the CDR3: TGTGCCATCGCAGGACGTGACTCTGGGGCCAACGTCCTGACTTTC. Protein: CAIAGRDSGANVLTF.

This clonotype was observed at least ten times. The chain uses TRBV30 and TRBJ1-1, with unresolved D. Looked up from germline, CDR1 is GTSNPN and CDR2 is SVGIG (reference sequence). Deletions cut 2 bases from V and 0 bases from J, with 13 bases between. CDR3 length: 15 amino acids. The CDR3, as DNA: TGTGCCTGGAGTCCCTTTGGCAGAATGAACACTGAAGCTTTCTTT. This encodes CAWSPFGRMNTEAFF.

The chain uses TRBV7-6 and TRBJ2-1, with D uncertain. CDR1 is SGHVS, CDR2 FNYEAQ, per germline. V was trimmed by 3 bases and J by 4 bases, leaving 10 bases between them. This CDR3 comprises 14 residues. The CDR3 bases are TGTGCCAGCAGCTTGAAGGACGGATACAATGAGCAGTTCTTC. It encodes CASSLKDGYNEQFF.

This chain uses TRBV5-5 with TRBJ2-7; 15 bases line up with TRBD2. The junction had 16 bases not matched to a gene; V was cut back by 2 bases and J by 4 bases. This CDR3 region has 20 residues. CDR1 is SGHKS and CDR2 is YYEKEE in the germline V gene (reference sequence). CDR3 sequence (DNA): TGTGCCAGCAGCTTAGCAGGGGGCGGACTAGCGGGAGGGCCTCGGTACGAGCAGTACTTC. Its protein product is CASSLAGGGLAGGPRYEQYF.

Only a few counts were recorded for this clonotype. The chain has TRBV6-5 and TRBJ1-5; 7 bases line up with TRBD1. Trimming at V came to 2 bases and at J to 6 bases, leaving 13 bases not matched to a gene. Germline CDR1 reads MNHEY; CDR2 reads SVGAGI. This CDR3 contains 17 residues. The CDR3 loop reads CASSYAWGQGGGQPQHF. The CDR3 DNA sequence: TGTGCCAGCAGTTACGCCTGGGGGCAGGGGGGAGGTCAGCCCCAGCATTTT.

The chain combines TRBV12-3 or TRBV12-4 with TRBJ1-2; no reliable D call. Trimming left V 0 bases short and J 8 bases short, with 10 bases between. The CDR3 covers 13 residues. CDR3 DNA: TGTGCCAGCAGTTTAGCTGTAGGTGGAGGCTACACCTTC. This gives the protein CASSLAVGGGYTF.

This clonotype was observed a handful of times. This could be a read error, since a much larger clone is one nucleotide away. The rearrangement links TRBV28 to TRBJ2-1; 9 bases map to TRBD2. The CDR3 extends over 14 amino acids. The germline V gene encodes CDR1 MDHEN and CDR2 SYDVKM. CDR3 protein: CTSRISGGYNEQFF. The CDR3, as DNA: TGTACCAGCAGGATTAGCGGGGGATACAATGAGCAGTTCTTC.

This clonotype occurred a few times. In DNA, the CDR3 is TGCGCCAGCAGCCAAGAATTAAGCGGCCCCTACAATGAGCAGTTCTTC. Protein sequence: CASSQELSGPYNEQFF. The genes are TRBV4-1 and TRBJ2-1, with D tentatively TRBD2 (5 bases). With 0 bases removed from V and 2 bases from J, the gap between germline ends came to 11 bases. The germline V gene has CDR1 MGHRA and CDR2 YSYEKL. This CDR3 contains 16 residues.

This clonotype appeared a few times. The J gene is TRBJ1-5, the V gene TRBV7-8, with D tentatively TRBD1 (6 bases). CDR3 length: 17 residues. Trimming removed 2 bases at V and 2 bases at J, with 16 bases between. CDR1 and CDR2 from the germline V gene are SGHVS and FQNEAQ. The CDR3 DNA reads as TGTGCCAGCAGCTTATGGGGGTGGGCAGGGGGCAATCAGCCCCAGCATTTT. Encoded protein: CASSLWGWAGGNQPQHF.

This clonotype has a count of ten or more. The V and J genes are TRBV28 and TRBJ1-2, with D uncertain. CDR3 length: 12 residues. Germline V gene data show CDR1 as MDHEN and CDR2 as SYDVKM. Trimming took off 2 bases at V and 5 bases at J, with 6 bases between the two ends. The chain's CDR3 is CASSLPSYGYTF. The CDR3 nucleotides are TGTGCCAGCAGTTTACCCAGTTATGGCTACACCTTC.

In regard to this clonotype: A much larger clone sits a single nucleotide away, making a read error possible. V is TRBV5-1 and J is TRBJ2-2; a weak D match, TRBD2 (5 bases). The CDR3 has 16 amino acids. Germline V CDR1 and CDR2: SGHRS, YFSETQ. CDR3 residues: CASSLVAQSNTGEQFF. The CDR3 coding sequence is TGCGCCAGCAGCTTGGTGGCCCAGTCGAACACCGGGGAGCAGTTTTTT. The full variable domain, its missing parts supplied by reference TRBV5-1 and TRBJ2-2, is KAGVTQTPRYLIKTRGQQVTLSCSPISGHRSVSWYQQTPGQGLQFLFEYFSETQRNKGNFPGRFSGRQFSNSRSEMNVSTLELGDSALYLCASSLVAQSNTGEQFFGEGSRLTVL.

This clonotype showed up many times. The chain carries TRBV14 and TRBJ2-1; D is possibly TRBD1 (6 bases). Germline assignment: CDR1 SGHDN and CDR2 FVKESK. Trimming took 2 bases from V and 3 from J, leaving 14 bases between them. The CDR3 extends over 16 amino acids. CDR3 DNA: TGTGCCAGCAGCCAATCTCAGGGGCCGTACTACAATGAGCAGTTCTTC. Its protein product is CASSQSQGPYYNEQFF.